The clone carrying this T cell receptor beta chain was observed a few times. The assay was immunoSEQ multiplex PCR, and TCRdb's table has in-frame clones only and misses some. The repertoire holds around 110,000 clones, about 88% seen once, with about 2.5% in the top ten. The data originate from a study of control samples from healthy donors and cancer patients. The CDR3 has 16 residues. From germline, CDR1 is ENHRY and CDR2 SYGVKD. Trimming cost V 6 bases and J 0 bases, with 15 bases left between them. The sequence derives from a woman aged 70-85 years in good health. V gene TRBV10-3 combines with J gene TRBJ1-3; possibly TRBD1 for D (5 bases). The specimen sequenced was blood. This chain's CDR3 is CAISSGRGGSGNTIYF. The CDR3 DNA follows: TGTGCCATCAGCTCCGGTCGGGGGGGCTCTGGAAACACCATATATTTT.